This T cell receptor (beta chain) is from a study of blood T cell repertoires in COVID-19 (dated by TCRdb to the early 2020s). As for the study more broadly: Collaborator samples came from the United States, Italy and Spain and covered acute and convalescent phases of COVID-19. The repertoires were made available in a free public database intended to serve as a resource for research on the immune response to SARS-CoV-2. The prospective study material was composed of cDNA or gDNA derived from T cells, B-cell-depleted T cells, or PBMCs. The sample metadata nearly always contained a de-identified subject ID, COVID-19 status, age in years and sex. Subjects who had been exposed to COVID-19, were actively infected with it, or had recovered from it provided the deeply sampled blood TCRbeta repertoires that made up the dataset. Samples were obtained from the ongoing ImmuneRACE study (first 160 participants) and from some 1,200 subjects provided by 6 global collaborators. HLA class I and class II types, where available, came from metadata supplied by the sample provider rather than from assay-based typing. On the study overall, not on this receptor specifically: How much clinical and demographic metadata was included differed by source and by participant, and the metadata was provided uncurated.

TCRbeta CDR3 regions were amplified from genomic DNA using the immunoSEQ Assay, a bias-controlled multiplex PCR. The original pipeline was this. Within the assay, amplification of reference gene primers was used to estimate how many nucleated cells each sample contained. To quantify the absolute abundance of each unique TCRbeta CDR3 rearrangement, sequence reads were collapsed and filtered. For each sample, productive Simpson clonality was calculated as the square root of Simpson's diversity index across productive rearrangements. This immuneACCESS table, as held by TCRdb, lists in-frame sequences with V and J called but not all clones. Of the missing ones, under half trace to an unresolved V gene in checked studies; the others have no known cause. V, J and clone size were drawn from that table, and D and trimming were deduced from the DNA. The sample table shows 140,000 to 150,000 clones, and approximately 91% are seen once. 2.3% of the sample is taken by the ten largest.

Concerning this clone itself: Its antigen remains undetermined. No qualities accompany the bases; no much larger clone lies one base away.

The collaborating institutions used their own protocols to collect whole blood in K2EDTA tubes. Collaborator samples were shipped for TCRbeta analysis as frozen whole blood, isolated PBMCs, or DNA extracted from either sample type. In the germline V gene, CDR1 corresponds to SGHRS and CDR2 to YFSETQ. The cysteine opens and the phenylalanine closes a CDR3 of 17 amino acids. CDR3 DNA only is kept here, 51 bases in frame from base 1. Clipping removes 5 bases from V and 0 bases from J, with 10 as the unmatched junction base count. Recombination connected TRBV5-1 to TRBJ2-3; 9 of the junction bases match TRBD2. The clonotype comes from a human donor in a cohort sampled during active COVID-19. Material for sequencing was peripheral blood. CDR3 loop: CASSSQLAGMSTDTQYF. At the DNA level, the sequence is TGCGCCAGCAGTTCCCAGCTAGCGGGGATGAGCACAGATACGCAGTATTTT.